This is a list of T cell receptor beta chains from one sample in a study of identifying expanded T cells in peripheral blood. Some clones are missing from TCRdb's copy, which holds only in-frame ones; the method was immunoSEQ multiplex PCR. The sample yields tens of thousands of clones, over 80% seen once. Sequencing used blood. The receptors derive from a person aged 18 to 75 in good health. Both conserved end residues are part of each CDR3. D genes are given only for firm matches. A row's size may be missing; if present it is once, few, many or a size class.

DNA: TGTGCCAGCAGCCTTAGTGGGACGGTGAACACTGAAGCTTTCTTT
CDR3: CASSLSGTVNTEAFF
V: TRBV7-9
D: -
length: 15
size: -
J: TRBJ1-1

DNA: TGTGCCAGCAGCTTAAAGGGGTCCGGGGAGCTGTTTTTT
CDR3: CASSLKGSGELFF
V: TRBV7-6
D: -
length: 13
size: -
J: TRBJ2-2

DNA: TGCGCCAGCAGCCAAGGGGGAGGGACTAGCAACACCGGGGAGCTGTTTTTT
CDR3: CASSQGGGTSNTGELFF
V: TRBV4-3
D: TRBD2
length: 17
size: -
J: TRBJ2-2

DNA: TGTGCCAGTAGTATGTTGGGGCAGGGGAACACCGGGGAGCTGTTTTTT
CDR3: CASSMLGQGNTGELFF
V: TRBV19
D: -
length: 16
size: -
J: TRBJ2-2

DNA: TGTGCCAGCAATATGGAACAGGGACCTAATGAAAAACTGTTTTTT
CDR3: CASNMEQGPNEKLFF
V: TRBV2
D: -
length: 15
size: -
J: TRBJ1-4

DNA: TGTGCCAGCAGTTTGGGAGGGAGCTTCAATGAGCAGTTCTTC
CDR3: CASSLGGSFNEQFF
V: TRBV27
D: TRBD2
length: 14
size: -
J: TRBJ2-1

DNA: TGTGCCAGCAGTTACGCAAGGAACACTGAAGCTTTCTTT
CDR3: CASSYARNTEAFF
V: TRBV6-5
D: -
length: 13
size: -
J: TRBJ1-1

DNA: TGTGCCAGCGCGGGGCGGGACAGAGCTTCCTACAATGAGCAGTTCTTC
CDR3: CASAGRDRASYNEQFF
V: TRBV2
D: -
length: 16
size: once
J: TRBJ2-1

DNA: TGTGCCAGCAGGAGACAGGGAGCAATTACCACAGATACGCAGTATTTT
CDR3: CASRRQGAITTDTQYF
V: TRBV6-6
D: TRBD1
length: 16
size: few
J: TRBJ2-3

DNA: TGTGCCAGCAGCAAAGGTACTAGGCTCAGGACAGTTAATGAAAAACTGTTTTTT
CDR3: CASSKGTRLRTVNEKLFF
V: TRBV21-1
D: -
length: 18
size: -
J: TRBJ1-4

DNA: TGTGCCACCAGCAAGCGTTGGTCCTACGAGCAGTACTTC
CDR3: CATSKRWSYEQYF
V: TRBV15
D: -
length: 13
size: -
J: TRBJ2-7

DNA: TGTGCCAGCTCAAGTCTGACAGGGACTAATGAAAAACTGTTTTTT
CDR3: CASSSLTGTNEKLFF
V: TRBV18
D: TRBD1
length: 15
size: -
J: TRBJ1-4

DNA: TGTGCCAGCAGTGGGACAGGGGGGAACACTGAAGCTTTCTTT
CDR3: CASSGTGGNTEAFF
V: TRBV6-1
D: TRBD1
length: 14
size: -
J: TRBJ1-1

DNA: TGTGCCAGCAGTGACTTAGGGTCGACCCAGTACTTC
CDR3: CASSDLGSTQYF
V: TRBV27
D: -
length: 12
size: -
J: TRBJ2-5